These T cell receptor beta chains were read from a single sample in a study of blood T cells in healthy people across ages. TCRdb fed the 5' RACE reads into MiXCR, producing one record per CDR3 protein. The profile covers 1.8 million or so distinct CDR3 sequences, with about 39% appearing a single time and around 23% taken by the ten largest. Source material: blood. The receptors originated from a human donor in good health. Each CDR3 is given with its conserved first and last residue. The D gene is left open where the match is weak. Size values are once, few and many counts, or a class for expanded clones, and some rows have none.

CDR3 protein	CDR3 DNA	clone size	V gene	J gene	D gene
CSARAGLAGVYNEQFF	TGCAGTGCTAGGGCGGGGCTAGCGGGGGTTTACAATGAGCAGTTCTTC	NA	TRBV20-1	TRBJ2-1	TRBD2
CASSETLGLDRGEQYF	TGCGCCAGCAGTGAGACACTTGGGCTAGACCGCGGCGAGCAGTACTTC	NA	TRBV10-2	TRBJ2-7	NA
CATSDYPRDGYTF	TGTGCCACCAGTGATTATCCCAGGGATGGCTACACCTTC	NA	TRBV24-1	TRBJ1-2	NA
CAQRRATDTQYF	TGTGCCCAACGGAGGGCCACAGATACGCAGTATTTT	NA	TRBV12-3/TRBV12-4	TRBJ2-3	NA
CASSQDVVAGYSGANVLTF	TGTGCCAGCAGCCAAGATGTGGTAGCGGGCTACTCTGGGGCCAACGTCCTGACTTTC	NA	TRBV4-2	TRBJ2-6	TRBD2
CASSQDLETGVAYGYTF	TGTGCCAGCAGCCAAGACCTGGAGACAGGGGTGGCCTATGGCTACACCTTC	NA	TRBV3-1	TRBJ1-2	TRBD1
CASSYSSPRVDYGYTF	TGTGCCAGCAGTTACTCGAGTCCCAGGGTGGACTATGGCTACACCTTC	NA	TRBV6-2/TRBV6-3	TRBJ1-2	NA
CASYLLAGRFTDTQYF	TGTGCCAGCTATCTCCTCGCGGGGCGCTTCACAGATACGCAGTATTTT	NA	TRBV9	TRBJ2-3	NA
CSAARLAGGPRQETQYF	TGCAGTGCTGCCCGACTAGCGGGGGGGCCTCGGCAAGAGACCCAGTACTTC	few	TRBV20-1	TRBJ2-5	TRBD2
CASTSATSGIYEQYF	TGTGCCAGCACCTCAGCGACTAGCGGGATTTACGAGCAGTACTTC	NA	TRBV6-5	TRBJ2-7	TRBD2
CASSSLASFWVNTEAFF	TGTGCCAGCAGCTCTTTAGCAAGTTTTTGGGTGAACACTGAAGCTTTCTTT	NA	TRBV7-2	TRBJ1-1	NA
CASSLPPQGANQPQHF	TGTGCCAGCAGCTTACCACCCCAGGGGGCCAATCAGCCCCAGCATTTT	few	TRBV7-9	TRBJ1-5	TRBD1
CASSSGGVAGGLRENRQYF	TGTGCCAGCAGCAGCGGGGGTGTTGCAGGGGGCCTACGAGAGAATCGGCAGTACTTC	few	TRBV5-5	TRBJ2-4	NA
CASSSLGGAVSNYGYTF	TGTGCCAGCAGTTCCCTTGGGGGCGCGGTGTCAAACTATGGCTACACCTTC	many	TRBV6-5	TRBJ1-2	NA
CASSPYFPGGSYNEQFF	TGTGCCAGCAGCCCCTATTTCCCGGGGGGGTCCTACAATGAGCAGTTCTTC	NA	TRBV7-2	TRBJ2-1	TRBD2
CASSLELTGSNNEQYF	TGTGCCAGCAGTTTAGAGCTGACAGGGTCAAACAATGAGCAGTACTTC	NA	TRBV12-3/TRBV12-4	TRBJ2-4	TRBD1
CSSPGQGLTEAFF	TGCAGCTCCCCGGGACAGGGGCTCACTGAAGCTTTCTTT	few	TRBV29-1	TRBJ1-1	TRBD1
CASSLTGARKEQYF	TGTGCCAGCAGTTTAACGGGGGCAAGGAAAGAGCAGTACTTC	NA	TRBV27	TRBJ2-7	NA
CSAERGLSRETQYF	TGCAGTGCGGAAAGGGGGCTTTCAAGAGAGACCCAGTACTTC	NA	TRBV20-1	TRBJ2-5	TRBD1
CASSLLGPREAFF	TGTGCCAGCAGTTTGCTGGGACCCAGGGAAGCTTTCTTT	NA	TRBV12-3/TRBV12-4	TRBJ1-1	NA
CASSPQGQMNTEAFF	TGTGCCAGCAGCCCGCAGGGACAGATGAACACTGAAGCTTTCTTT	NA	TRBV11-1	TRBJ1-1	TRBD1
CASSPRTLSSYEQYF	TGCGCCAGCAGTCCTCGGACACTCAGTTCCTACGAGCAGTACTTC	NA	TRBV5-1	TRBJ2-7	NA
CASSQQRVHGYTF	TGTGCCAGCAGTCAACAGAGAGTTCACGGCTACACCTTC	NA	TRBV6-5	TRBJ1-2	NA
CSARKLAGGTDTQYF	TGCAGTGCTAGGAAGCTAGCGGGGGGCACAGATACGCAGTATTTT	NA	TRBV20-1	TRBJ2-3	TRBD2
CASSLSHERGKTKNIQYF	TGTGCCAGCAGTCTTTCACACGAGCGGGGGAAGACCAAAAACATTCAGTACTTC	NA	TRBV6-2/TRBV6-3	TRBJ2-4	TRBD2
CASSLDLVKGYEQYF	TGTGCCAGCAGTTTAGACCTAGTGAAGGGCTACGAGCAGTACTTC	once	TRBV12-3/TRBV12-4	TRBJ2-7	NA
CASSLEGQLRAVGSVGENTEAFF	TGTGCCAGCAGCTTAGAGGGGCAGCTTCGGGCAGTAGGAAGTGTGGGGGAGAACACTGAAGCTTTCTTT	NA	TRBV11-2	TRBJ1-1	NA